Presented here are 4 T cell receptor beta chains from one specimen sequenced in a study of T-cell reconstitution after alpha-beta-depleted transplantation in children. Construction of the TCRbeta library involved unique molecular identifiers. Each CDR3 protein is one row after TCRdb ran MiXCR on the PCR reads. Of some 500,000 distinct CDR3 sequences in the sample, 18% were seen once. The sample consisted of PBMCs from the stem cell graft donor, taken from the stem cell graft. The receptors derive from a human donor who donated a stem cell graft to a child with acute lymphoblastic leukemia.

This clonotype was counted only a few times. CDR3 nucleotide sequence: TGTGCCAGCGGATTGGGGGGGGTCTACAATGAGCAGTTCTTC. Its protein product is CASGLGGVYNEQFF. The chain recombines TRBV7-2 with TRBJ2-1; TRBD2 agrees at 7 bases. The V gene's germline CDR1 is SGHTA and CDR2 FQGNSA. Trimming at V came to 8 bases and at J to 3 bases, leaving 7 bases not matched to a gene. The CDR3 length is 14 residues.

This clonotype was detected a few times. The gene calls are TRBV5-1 and TRBJ2-3; D not resolved. The CDR3 has 14 amino acids. The ends were cut back, 5 bases at V and 0 bases at J, with 10 bases in the middle. Germline V gene lookup returns CDR1 SGHRS and CDR2 YFSETQ. CDR3 loop: CASREIISTDTQYF. The CDR3 bases are TGCGCCAGCAGAGAGATCATCAGCACAGATACGCAGTATTTT.

The chain is built from TRBV7-9 and TRBJ2-1; TRBD2 matches at 8 bases. The germline V gene encodes CDR1 SEHNR and CDR2 FQNEAQ (reference sequence). This CDR3 comprises 15 residues. V shed 5 bases and J 3 bases; nucleotides not matched to a gene: 6. CDR3 region: CASSHSGSNYNEQFF. The CDR3 bases are TGTGCCAGCAGCCACAGCGGGAGTAACTACAATGAGCAGTTCTTC.

This clonotype appeared many times. This sequence joins TRBV20-1 and TRBJ2-3; TRBD1 might be the D (5 bases). In germline, CDR1 is DFQATT, CDR2 SNEGSKA (reference sequence). The CDR3 consists of 14 residues. Trimming pared 5 bases from V and 4 bases from J, leaving 16 bases between. The CDR3 sequence is CSAPLRGEADTQYF. CDR3 DNA sequence: TGCAGTGCTCCTCTAAGGGGTGAGGCAGATACGCAGTATTTT.